One and the same sample provided the 7 T cell receptor beta chains below, sequenced in a study of T-cell memory formation after mild COVID-19. TCRdb itself ran the 5' RACE reads through MiXCR, one entry per CDR3 protein. The repertoire holds about 350,000 distinct CDR3 sequences, with 20% to 25% as singletons. Material: PBMCs or a T cell subset sorted from them (not recorded which). The receptors come from a man in his late teens or twenties who had mild COVID-19 (a few samples of this study predate the infection). Cell type and time point are not known.

The chain employs TRBV7-2 and TRBJ2-5; D not certain. The CDR3 runs to 15 residues. Trimming cost V 0 bases and J 5 bases, with 13 bases left between them. CDR1 and CDR2 from the germline V gene are SGHTA and FQGNSA. The CDR3 loop is CASSLAPGSGETQYF. In DNA form, the CDR3 reads TGTGCCAGCAGCTTAGCCCCCGGGTCTGGTGAGACCCAGTACTTC.

This sequence joins TRBV6-5 and TRBJ1-2; TRBD1 might be the D (5 bases). The CDR3 has 16 residues. Germline V gene lookup returns CDR1 MNHEY and CDR2 SVGAGI. V lost 5 bases to trimming and J lost 6 bases, with 22 bases between them. The CDR3 coding sequence is TGTGCCAGCAGTGCCCCCGGTGTGCAGGGACTAAATGGCTACACCTTC. Its protein product is CASSAPGVQGLNGYTF.

This chain uses TRBV7-2 with TRBJ1-6; D remains unclear. Germline lookup yields CDR1 SGHTA and CDR2 FQGNSA. CDR3 length equals 17 residues. V lost 1 base to trimming and J lost 9 bases, with 19 bases between them. CDR3 residues: CASSLGRGRSEGSPLHF. As DNA, the CDR3 is TGTGCCAGCAGCTTAGGACGTGGACGTTCGGAAGGTTCACCCCTCCACTTT.

The table lists this clonotype with a few counts. The chain combines TRBV7-9 with TRBJ2-1, with D uncertain. V was pared by 1 base and J by 7 bases, with 11 bases between. CDR3 size: 14 residues. Germline V gene sequence: CDR1 SEHNR, CDR2 FQNEAQ (reference sequence). Here the CDR3 reads CASSLDPRWNEQFF. The CDR3 nucleotides are TGTGCCAGCAGCTTAGACCCCAGGTGGAATGAGCAGTTCTTC.

The genes are TRBV9 and TRBJ2-3; 7 bases align to TRBD2. The CDR3 runs to 15 residues. Per germline, CDR1 SGDLS and CDR2 YYNGEE. V was pared by 4 bases and J by 6 bases, with 11 bases of the junction left unmatched. The CDR3 is CASSISGSPGDTQYF. The CDR3 nucleotides are TGTGCCAGCAGCATTAGCGGGTCCCCTGGGGATACGCAGTATTTT.

The sample holds a few counts of this clonotype. The chain uses TRBV5-1 and TRBJ2-5; D not resolved. Germline CDR1 SGHRS, CDR2 YFSETQ. The CDR3 totals 13 residues. The germline V and J ends were trimmed by 1 base and 2 bases, with 6 bases remaining between them. CDR3 residues: CASSLSNQETQYF. Here the CDR3 DNA reads TGCGCCAGCAGCTTGTCTAATCAAGAGACCCAGTACTTC.

This sequence joins TRBV5-1 and TRBJ2-7; perhaps TRBD2 as D (5 bases). CDR1 and CDR2 (germline): SGHRS, YFSETQ. V was pared by 4 bases and J by 7 bases, with 12 bases between. The CDR3 extends over 12 amino acids. The CDR3 DNA follows: TGCGCCAGCAGCGATGTCGGCGGGGAGCAGTACGTC. Translating gives CASSDVGGEQYV.